Presented here are 22 T cell receptor beta chains from one specimen sequenced in a study of neurological immune-mediated disorders. Via MiXCR, TCRdb re-called the 5' RACE reads, giving one row per CDR3 protein. The table shows about 50,000 distinct CDR3 sequences, with less than 2% occurring only once. The sequenced material came from PBMCs. Receptor source: a woman aged 40 to 50 with multiple sclerosis.

In this sample, this clonotype turned up many times. V and J are TRBV5-1 and TRBJ1-1; the D is unclear. CDR3 length: 12 residues. Per germline, CDR1 SGHRS and CDR2 YFSETQ. V lost 4 bases, J lost 0 bases, and 4 bases lay in between. Written as DNA, the CDR3 is TGCGCCAGCAGCAACTTGAACACTGAAGCTTTCTTT. Its protein is CASSNLNTEAFF.

This clonotype was detected many times. The rearrangement links TRBV20-1 to TRBJ1-2; 8 bases match TRBD1. V was pared by 8 bases and J by 5 bases, with 16 bases of the junction left unmatched. The CDR3 totals 15 residues. Germline CDR1 reads DFQATT; CDR2 reads SNEGSKA (reference sequence). CDR3 amino acids: CSTDTSTGAVYGYTF. The CDR3, as DNA: TGCAGTACCGACACTTCGACAGGGGCAGTGTATGGCTACACCTTC.

This clonotype appeared many times. The chain recombines TRBV20-1 with TRBJ2-2; TRBD1 aligns across 9 bases. This CDR3 has 14 residues. Germline trimming cut 6 bases from V and 5 bases from J; bases unmatched to any gene: 7. From germline, CDR1 is DFQATT and CDR2 SNEGSKA (reference sequence). CDR3 protein: CSAQGGQGTGELFF. DNA for the CDR3: TGCAGTGCCCAGGGGGGACAGGGAACCGGGGAGCTGTTTTTT.

This clonotype has a count of ten or more. This rearrangement joins TRBV11-2 to TRBJ2-2; D is unclear. The V gene's germline CDR1 is SGHAT and CDR2 FQNNGV. The CDR3 spans 13 residues. The ends were cut back, 7 bases at V and 4 bases at J, with 10 bases in the middle. This CDR3 reads CASKWGPTGELFF. The CDR3 region has the DNA TGTGCCAGCAAGTGGGGTCCCACCGGGGAGCTGTTTTTT.

This clonotype was seen at least ten times. The chain has TRBV20-1 and TRBJ2-2; 9 bases match TRBD1. The CDR3 sequence is 15 residues long. The germline V gene encodes CDR1 DFQATT and CDR2 SNEGSKA (reference sequence). With 0 bases clipped from V and 7 bases from J, the junction kept 6 bases outside the gene matches. This chain's CDR3 is CSARDRGQGGGELFF. The CDR3, as DNA: TGCAGTGCTAGAGATCGGGGACAGGGAGGCGGGGAGCTGTTTTTT.

The sample holds many counts of this clonotype. This sequence joins TRBV7-2 and TRBJ1-1; D uncertain. The CDR3 spans 12 residues. The V end lost 3 bases, the J end lost 5 bases, and 7 bases lay between the germline ends. In germline, CDR1 is SGHTA, CDR2 FQGNSA. The CDR3 sequence is CASSLRETEAFF. As DNA, the CDR3 is TGTGCCAGCAGCTTGAGAGAAACTGAAGCTTTCTTT.

In this sample, this clonotype turned up many times. The gene calls are TRBV12-3 or TRBV12-4 and TRBJ1-1; D is perhaps TRBD1 (5 bases). This CDR3 contains 14 residues. Trimming stripped 6 bases from V and 8 bases from J, with 19 bases between. The CDR3 coding sequence is TGTGCCAGCAGGCTTACGGGACTCCTCAAGGAAGCTTTCTTT. It translates to CASRLTGLLKEAFF.

Many counts were recorded for this clonotype. This chain joins TRBV10-2 and TRBJ2-1, with TRBD1 matching over 7 bases. The CDR3 length is 16 residues. V shed 2 bases and J 0 bases; nucleotides not matched to a gene: 4. From germline, CDR1 is WSHSY and CDR2 SAAADI. Here the CDR3 DNA reads TGCGCCAGCAGTGAGAAAACAGGGGTCTCCTACAATGAGCAGTTCTTC. Translation gives CASSEKTGVSYNEQFF.

This chain uses TRBV7-9 with TRBJ2-7; tentatively, D is TRBD1 (6 bases). The germline V gene encodes CDR1 SEHNR and CDR2 FQNEAQ (reference sequence). The V end lost 0 bases, the J end lost 4 bases, and 7 bases lay between the germline ends. CDR3 length equals 13 residues. The DNA for the CDR3 is TGTGCCAGCAGCTTAGCGGACAGTTACGAGCAGTACTTC. Its translation: CASSLADSYEQYF.

In this sample, this clonotype turned up many times. The rearrangement uses TRBV20-1 and TRBJ2-1; 9 bases map to TRBD1. The V gene end was trimmed by 1 base and the J gene end by 6 bases; junction bases not matched to a gene: 1. This CDR3 region has 13 residues. Germline V gene lookup returns CDR1 DFQATT and CDR2 SNEGSKA (reference sequence). In DNA, the CDR3 is TGCAGTGCTAGAGGGGGACAGGGCAATGAGCAGTTCTTC. This codes for CSARGGQGNEQFF.

This clonotype was recorded many times. The DNA of the CDR3 is TGTGCCAGCACGTGGGGGGCGGTTGGAGCTAACTATGGCTACACCTTC. This gives the protein CASTWGAVGANYGYTF. The chain is built from TRBV7-2 and TRBJ1-2, with D tentatively TRBD1 (6 bases). The germline gives CDR1 SGHTA, CDR2 FQGNSA. The CDR3 sequence is 16 residues long. Deletions cut 7 bases from V and 0 bases from J, with 18 bases between.

This clonotype was picked up many times. The chain links TRBV6-5 to TRBJ2-7, with 8 nucleotides matching TRBD1. This CDR3 is 16 amino acids long. From germline, CDR1 is MNHEY and CDR2 SVGAGI. The junction had 8 bases not matched to a gene; V was cut back by 0 bases and J by 4 bases. The DNA for the CDR3 is TGTGCCAGCAGTTACTCGAGGCCGAGACAGGGGTACGAGCAGTACTTC. Protein product: CASSYSRPRQGYEQYF.

This clonotype was observed many times. The gene calls are TRBV7-8 and TRBJ2-5; no clear D. The CDR3 consists of 14 residues. CDR1 is SGHVS, CDR2 FQNEAQ, per germline. V was pared by 4 bases and J by 4 bases, with 13 bases between. CDR3 residues: CASSSGWARETQYF. DNA for the CDR3: TGTGCCAGCAGCTCTGGTTGGGCGCGAGAGACCCAGTACTTC. The full variable domain, in which reference TRBV7-8 and TRBJ2-5 provide the parts outside the CDR3, is GAGVSQSPRYKVAKRGQDVALRCDPISGHVSLFWYQQALGQGPEFLTYFQNEAQLDKSGLPSDRFFAERPEGSVSTLKIQRTQQEDSAVYLCASSSGWARETQYFGPGTRLLVL.

The chain's CDR3 is CASFSEGSEKLFF. CDR3 nucleotide sequence: TGTGCCAGCTTCTCGGAAGGTAGTGAAAAACTGTTTTTT. The chain is built from TRBV7-9 and TRBJ1-4; D is ambiguous. Germline V gene data show CDR1 as SEHNR and CDR2 as FQNEAQ (reference sequence). V was clipped by 8 bases and J by 7 bases, with 14 bases between them. This CDR3 has 13 amino acids.

This clonotype was counted many times. This chain links TRBV3-1 with TRBJ2-7; D uncertain. CDR1 is LGHDT, CDR2 YNNKEL, per germline (reference sequence). There are 12 residues in the CDR3. V lost 2 bases, J lost 2 bases, and 4 bases lay in between. The CDR3 spells CASSQSTYEQYF. The CDR3 DNA sequence: TGTGCCAGCAGCCAATCAACCTACGAGCAGTACTTC.

This clonotype has ten or more counts. The chain is built from TRBV20-1 and TRBJ1-1; D gene unclear. The CDR3 has 13 amino acids. Trimming stripped 3 bases from V and 1 base from J, with 9 bases between. CDR1 and CDR2 from the germline V gene are DFQATT and SNEGSKA (reference sequence). The CDR3 reads CSASRHGNTEAFF. The DNA for the CDR3 is TGCAGTGCTAGCCGTCATGGGAACACTGAAGCTTTCTTT.

This clonotype was recorded at least ten times. The rearrangement links TRBV12-3 or TRBV12-4 to TRBJ2-1; weak D call: TRBD2 (6 bases). Trimming stripped 4 bases from V and 0 bases from J, with 13 bases between. This CDR3 has 16 amino acids. CDR3 in amino acids: CASSSGLHSSYNEQFF. The DNA for the CDR3 is TGTGCCAGCAGTTCGGGACTGCATAGCTCCTACAATGAGCAGTTCTTC.

This clonotype was found many times. The V call is TRBV20-1, the J call TRBJ2-1; weak D call: TRBD2 (6 bases). V gave up 7 bases and J gave up 3 bases, with 10 bases separating them. Per germline, CDR1 DFQATT and CDR2 SNEGSKA (reference sequence). The CDR3 covers 12 residues. The CDR3 region is CSGRGFYNEQFF. CDR3 coding DNA: TGCAGTGGACGGGGGTTCTACAATGAGCAGTTCTTC.

This clonotype was recorded many times. The chain uses TRBV4-1 and TRBJ2-7, with 9 bases fitting TRBD1. From germline, CDR1 is MGHRA and CDR2 YSYEKL. This CDR3 is built from 15 residues. V was clipped by 0 bases and J by 6 bases; unmatched bases: 6. CDR3 nucleotides: TGCGCCAGCAGCCAAGAAGGGACAGGGTTCGGCGAGCAGTACTTC. It specifies CASSQEGTGFGEQYF.

This clonotype was seen ten or more times. The CDR3 DNA reads TGCGCCAGCAGCCGACTATGGACAGGGGGCCGCACCGGGGAGCTGTTTTTT. Residues: CASSRLWTGGRTGELFF. The V call is TRBV4-1, the J call TRBJ2-2; 11 nucleotides match TRBD1. Germline V lookup: CDR1 MGHRA, CDR2 YSYEKL. The length of the CDR3 is 17 residues. The V and J ends lost 4 bases and 4 bases, in that order; junction bases with no gene match: 8.

This sequence joins TRBV7-8 and TRBJ2-3; TRBD2 matches at 9 bases. V trimming: 1 base; J trimming: 3 bases; junction bases outside the gene matches: 8. The germline CDR1 and CDR2 sequences are SGHVS and FQNEAQ. CDR3 length: 17 amino acids. CDR3 residues: CASSLGLAGMGTDTQYF. The CDR3 DNA reads as TGTGCCAGCAGCTTAGGTCTAGCGGGGATGGGGACAGATACGCAGTATTTT.

This clonotype was seen repeatedly, ten times or more. This rearrangement joins TRBV15 to TRBJ2-2; D is possibly TRBD1 (7 bases). CDR1 is LNHNV, CDR2 YYDKDF, per germline (reference sequence). The ends were cut back, 7 bases at V and 7 bases at J, with 16 bases in the middle. The CDR3 is 14 amino acids. CDR3 sequence: CATKDRWRDGELFF. The CDR3 nucleotides are TGTGCCACCAAGGACAGGTGGAGGGACGGGGAGCTGTTTTTT.